This entry concerns a single T cell receptor beta chain. No antigen is known for it. These data originate in a study of cytomegalovirus exposure and HLA in healthy donors. The CDR3 contains 15 residues. Trimming at V came to 3 bases and at J to 4 bases, leaving 5 bases not matched to a gene. The germline CDR1 and CDR2 sequences are MGHRA and YSYEKL. Study-wide results and limits: What a later analysis showed was that several of the most significant clusters appeared linked to common viral pathogens.

In the PCR, 60 Vbeta and 13 Jbeta primers were used. Method: immunoSEQ multiplex PCR; TCRdb's copy keeps in-frame clones and lacks some. The table records about 120,000 clones, roughly 17% of them present only once. Sequenced: PBMCs. The chain carries TRBV4-1 and TRBJ1-4, with 7 nucleotides matching TRBD1. The receptor's source is a female donor in good health and CMV-seropositive. Here the CDR3 reads CASSQADRDNEKLFF. The DNA for the CDR3 is TGCGCCAGCAGCCAGGCAGACAGGGATAATGAAAAACTGTTTTTT.